A selection of T cell receptor beta chains follows, all from one sample in a study of siplizumab effects on memory and regulatory T cells. Sequencing was performed with immunoSEQ multiplex PCR; in TCRdb, only in-frame clones are kept and a portion is missing. The table has 100,000 or so clones, 75% to 95% seen once; the top ten hold around 2.7%. Sequenced sample: CD4+ T cells sorted from blood. The receptors originated from a human donor in good health. Some clones in this sample may be carry-over from other donors' samples. The CDR3 runs from the conserved cysteine through the conserved F or W. A D gene is named only where the DNA matches it firmly. The listing skips clone size in some rows; elsewhere it reads once, few, many or a size class.

cdr3_aa	cdr3_nt	clone_size	j_call	d_call	v_call
CASRSNSRQTNTGELFF	TGCGCCAGCAGATCCAATAGCAGACAAACGAACACCGGGGAGCTGTTTTTT	NA	TRBJ2-2	NA	TRBV5-1
CASSLRLAGGYEQYF	TGTGCCAGCAGCTTAAGACTAGCGGGAGGGTACGAGCAGTACTTC	once	TRBJ2-7	TRBD2	TRBV7-2
CASSLAWGNYGYTF	TGCGCCAGCAGCTTGGCCTGGGGAAACTATGGCTACACCTTC	NA	TRBJ1-2	NA	TRBV5-1
CASSLPPGEADEKLFF	TGTGCCAGCAGCTTACCCCCAGGGGAGGCTGATGAAAAACTGTTTTTT	NA	TRBJ1-4	NA	TRBV5-6
CASSLSGIYNEQFF	TGTGCCAGCAGCTTGTCAGGGATTTACAATGAGCAGTTCTTC	once	TRBJ2-1	NA	TRBV11-1
CASLTVGGIHEQYF	TGTGCCAGCCTAACAGTGGGAGGGATCCACGAGCAGTACTTC	NA	TRBJ2-7	TRBD2	TRBV6-1
CASSPGPKNYEQYF	TGTGCCAGCAGCCCGGGACCGAAAAACTACGAGCAGTACTTC	NA	TRBJ2-7	NA	TRBV28
CASSLSFSGANVLTF	TGTGCCAGCAGCTTGTCATTCTCTGGGGCCAACGTCCTGACTTTC	NA	TRBJ2-6	NA	TRBV7-3
CAGRSGHPYNEQFF	TGTGCCGGAAGATCGGGACACCCCTACAATGAGCAGTTCTTC	NA	TRBJ2-1	NA	TRBV5-3
CASSLGTSGTYNEQFF	TGTGCCAGCAGCTTAGGGACTAGCGGAACCTACAATGAGCAGTTCTTC	NA	TRBJ2-1	TRBD2	TRBV11-3
CASSTALGQGAQEQYF	TGTGCCAGCAGCACGGCCTTGGGACAGGGGGCACAGGAGCAGTACTTC	NA	TRBJ2-7	TRBD1	TRBV11-2